This T cell receptor (beta chain) was identified in a study of T cells in Graves' hyperthyroidism and ophthalmopathy. Germline CDR1 and CDR2: SNHLY and FYNNEI. V was clipped by 2 bases and J by 6 bases, with 10 bases between them. The CDR3 sequence is 13 residues long. RNA transcripts gave rise to amplified TCR beta CDR3 regions. TCR CDR3 regions were first amplified by RT-PCR with HTBI primers. MiXCR, applied by TCRdb to the multiplex PCR reads, yields one record per CDR3 protein. This table has 600,000 to 900,000 distinct CDR3 sequences, approximately 16% appearing once. This clonotype was recorded at least ten times.

This chain links TRBV2 with TRBJ2-5; D unclear. Sequencing input: blood. The receptor's source is a man aged 18 to 29 with Graves' hyperthyroidism. The CDR3 region has the DNA TGTGCCAGCAGTGAAAGGCGTAGGCAGACCCAGTACTTC. Amino acids: CASSERRRQTQYF.